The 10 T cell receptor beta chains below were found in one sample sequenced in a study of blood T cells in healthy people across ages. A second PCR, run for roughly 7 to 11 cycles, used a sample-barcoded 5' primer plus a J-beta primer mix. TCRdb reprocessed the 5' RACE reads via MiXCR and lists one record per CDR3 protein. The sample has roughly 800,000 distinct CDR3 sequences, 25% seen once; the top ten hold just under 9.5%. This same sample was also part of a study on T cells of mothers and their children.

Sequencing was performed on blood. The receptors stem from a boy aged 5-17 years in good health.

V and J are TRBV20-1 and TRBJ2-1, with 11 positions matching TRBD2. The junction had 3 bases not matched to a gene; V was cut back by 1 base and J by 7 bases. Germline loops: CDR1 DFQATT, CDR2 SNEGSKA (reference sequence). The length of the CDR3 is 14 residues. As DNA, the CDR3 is TGCAGTGCTAGAGTTAGCGGGGGGGAAAATGAGCAGTTCTTC. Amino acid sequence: CSARVSGGENEQFF.

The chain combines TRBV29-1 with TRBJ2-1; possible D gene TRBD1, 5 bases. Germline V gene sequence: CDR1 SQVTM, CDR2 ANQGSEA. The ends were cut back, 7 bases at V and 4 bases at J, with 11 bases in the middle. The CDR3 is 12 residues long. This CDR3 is CSAHDRYNEQFF. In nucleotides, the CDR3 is TGCAGCGCCCACGACAGATACAATGAGCAGTTCTTC.

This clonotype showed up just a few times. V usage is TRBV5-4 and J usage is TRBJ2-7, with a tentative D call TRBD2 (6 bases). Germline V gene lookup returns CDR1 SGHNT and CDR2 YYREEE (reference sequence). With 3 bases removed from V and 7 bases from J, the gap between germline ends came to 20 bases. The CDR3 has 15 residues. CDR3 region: CASSSGLGGGLEQYF. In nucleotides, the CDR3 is TGTGCCAGCAGCTCGGGTTTGGGGGGAGGTCTTGAGCAGTACTTC.

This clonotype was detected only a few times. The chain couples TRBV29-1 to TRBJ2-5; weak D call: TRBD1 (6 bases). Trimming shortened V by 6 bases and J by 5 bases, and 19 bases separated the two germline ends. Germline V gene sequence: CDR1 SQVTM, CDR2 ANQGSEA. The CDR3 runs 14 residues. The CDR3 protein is CSVRIQGRLETQYF. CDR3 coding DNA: TGCAGCGTCCGAATACAGGGTCGGTTGGAGACCCAGTACTTC.

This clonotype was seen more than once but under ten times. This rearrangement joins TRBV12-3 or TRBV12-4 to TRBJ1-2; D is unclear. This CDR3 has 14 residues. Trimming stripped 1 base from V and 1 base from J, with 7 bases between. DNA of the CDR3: TGTGCCAGCAGTTTAGGGACTGTTAACTATGGCTACACCTTC. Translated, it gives CASSLGTVNYGYTF.

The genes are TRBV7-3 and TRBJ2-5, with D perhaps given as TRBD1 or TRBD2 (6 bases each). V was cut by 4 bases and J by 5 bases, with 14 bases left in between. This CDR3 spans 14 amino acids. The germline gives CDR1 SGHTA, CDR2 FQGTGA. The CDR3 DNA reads TGTGCCAGCAGCTCGGGGGTCCAGGGGGAGACCCAGTACTTC. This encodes CASSSGVQGETQYF.

The CDR3 DNA is TGCAGCACTTGGGGGCTTAAGGGCTCCTACAATGAGCAGTTCTTC. Its translation is CSTWGLKGSYNEQFF. V usage is TRBV29-1 and J usage is TRBJ2-1; a possible D gene is TRBD1 (6 bases). V was clipped by 8 bases and J by 0 bases, with 17 bases between them. The CDR3 is 15 amino acids. Germline V gene data show CDR1 as SQVTM and CDR2 as ANQGSEA.

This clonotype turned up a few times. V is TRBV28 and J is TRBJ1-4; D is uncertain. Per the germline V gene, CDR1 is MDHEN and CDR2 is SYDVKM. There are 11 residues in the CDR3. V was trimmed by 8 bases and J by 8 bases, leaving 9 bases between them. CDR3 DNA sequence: TGTGCCAGCCTGAGAGGAGAAAAACTGTTTTTT. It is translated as CASLRGEKLFF.

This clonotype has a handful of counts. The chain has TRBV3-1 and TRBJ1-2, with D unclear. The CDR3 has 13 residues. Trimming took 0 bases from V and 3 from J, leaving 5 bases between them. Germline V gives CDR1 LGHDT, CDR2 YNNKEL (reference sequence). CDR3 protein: CASSQDTDYGYTF. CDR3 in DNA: TGTGCCAGCAGCCAAGACACAGACTATGGCTACACCTTC.

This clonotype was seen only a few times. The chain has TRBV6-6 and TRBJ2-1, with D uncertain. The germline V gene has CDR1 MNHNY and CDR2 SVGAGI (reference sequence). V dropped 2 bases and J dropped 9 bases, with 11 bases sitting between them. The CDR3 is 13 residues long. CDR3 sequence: CASSYISVLEQFF. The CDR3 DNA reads TGTGCCAGCAGTTACATTAGTGTGCTTGAGCAGTTCTTC.